A selection of T cell receptor beta chains follows, all from one sample in a study of T-cell memory formation after mild COVID-19. TCRdb re-derived calls from the 5' RACE reads in MiXCR, one entry per CDR3 protein. The table shows about 200,000 distinct CDR3 sequences, with just over 9.5% occurring only once. Sequenced input: PBMCs or a T cell subset sorted from them (not recorded which). The receptor source for this set is a man younger than 35 who had mild COVID-19 (a few samples of this study predate the infection). Cell type and time point are not known. Both conserved end residues are part of each CDR3. The order of the fields is J gene, V gene, D gene, clone size, CDR3 protein, CDR3 DNA. D genes are given only for firm matches. Part of the rows lack a size; the others show once, few, many or a class for expanded clones.

j_call: TRBJ1-2; v_call: TRBV6-2/TRBV6-3; d_call: TRBD1; clone_size: -; cdr3_aa: CASSSWTGQGGYTF; cdr3_nt: TGTGCCAGCAGTTCCTGGACAGGGCAGGGTGGCTACACCTTC
j_call: TRBJ2-3; v_call: TRBV6-5; d_call: -; clone_size: few; cdr3_aa: CASSYQGRGYF; cdr3_nt: TGTGCCAGCAGTTATCAGGGGCGCGGGTATTTT
j_call: TRBJ1-5; v_call: TRBV12-3/TRBV12-4; d_call: TRBD1; clone_size: many; cdr3_aa: CASAAGQGAKSGQPQHF; cdr3_nt: TGTGCCAGCGCCGCCGGACAGGGGGCGAAGTCAGGTCAGCCCCAGCATTTT
j_call: TRBJ1-1; v_call: TRBV7-2; d_call: -; clone_size: -; cdr3_aa: CASSPELKAFF; cdr3_nt: TGTGCCAGCAGCCCCGAACTCAAAGCTTTCTTT
j_call: TRBJ1-3; v_call: TRBV15; d_call: -; clone_size: few; cdr3_aa: CATSRGGDYSGNTIYF; cdr3_nt: TGTGCCACCAGCAGAGGAGGCGACTACTCTGGAAACACCATATATTTT
j_call: TRBJ1-2; v_call: TRBV19; d_call: -; clone_size: few; cdr3_aa: CASSQEGIYGYTF; cdr3_nt: TGTGCCAGTAGTCAAGAGGGGATCTATGGCTACACCTTC
j_call: TRBJ1-2; v_call: TRBV7-2; d_call: -; clone_size: few; cdr3_aa: CASSPDRSYGYTF; cdr3_nt: TGTGCCAGCAGCCCAGACAGGAGCTATGGCTACACCTTC
j_call: TRBJ2-5; v_call: TRBV12-3/TRBV12-4; d_call: -; clone_size: few; cdr3_aa: CASSGHFQETQYF; cdr3_nt: TGTGCCAGCAGTGGACATTTTCAAGAGACCCAGTACTTC
j_call: TRBJ1-2; v_call: TRBV27; d_call: TRBD1; clone_size: few; cdr3_aa: CASSRYSGTGGEWGYTF; cdr3_nt: TGTGCCAGCAGTCGATACTCCGGGACAGGGGGCGAGTGGGGCTACACCTTC
j_call: TRBJ2-5; v_call: TRBV29-1; d_call: TRBD2; clone_size: many; cdr3_aa: CSVGTSGETQYF; cdr3_nt: TGCAGCGTTGGGACTAGCGGAGAGACCCAGTACTTC
j_call: TRBJ2-5; v_call: TRBV7-7; d_call: TRBD1; clone_size: few; cdr3_aa: CASSPPGTGEETQYF; cdr3_nt: TGTGCCAGCAGCCCTCCCGGGACAGGGGAGGAGACCCAGTACTTC
j_call: TRBJ1-1; v_call: TRBV12-3/TRBV12-4; d_call: -; clone_size: few; cdr3_aa: CASRNRARAFF; cdr3_nt: TGTGCCAGCAGGAACAGGGCCCGAGCTTTCTTT
j_call: TRBJ1-1; v_call: TRBV5-4; d_call: -; clone_size: few; cdr3_aa: CASSVDSGTNTEAFF; cdr3_nt: TGTGCCAGCAGCGTGGACAGCGGGACGAACACTGAAGCTTTCTTT
j_call: TRBJ2-7; v_call: TRBV27; d_call: TRBD2; clone_size: -; cdr3_aa: CASSRGGSGSYEQYF; cdr3_nt: TGTGCCAGCAGTCGGGGTGGTAGCGGGAGCTACGAGCAGTACTTC
j_call: TRBJ2-4; v_call: TRBV28; d_call: -; clone_size: -; cdr3_aa: CASTTGGLKNIQYF; cdr3_nt: TGTGCCAGCACGACAGGCGGGTTAAAAAACATTCAGTACTTC
j_call: TRBJ2-5; v_call: TRBV5-1; d_call: TRBD1; clone_size: -; cdr3_aa: CASSPGTGGFGETQYF; cdr3_nt: TGCGCCAGCAGTCCCGGGACAGGGGGATTCGGGGAGACCCAGTACTTC
j_call: TRBJ2-5; v_call: TRBV5-1; d_call: TRBD2; clone_size: -; cdr3_aa: CASSTPWEGETQYF; cdr3_nt: TGCGCCAGCAGCACCCCATGGGAGGGAGAGACCCAGTACTTC
j_call: TRBJ1-4; v_call: TRBV5-1; d_call: -; clone_size: -; cdr3_aa: CASRGSANEKLFF; cdr3_nt: TGCGCCAGCAGAGGTTCGGCTAATGAAAAACTGTTTTTT
j_call: TRBJ2-4; v_call: TRBV5-1; d_call: -; clone_size: -; cdr3_aa: CASSLGTAKNIQYF; cdr3_nt: TGCGCCAGCAGCTTGGGGACAGCAAAAAACATTCAGTACTTC
j_call: TRBJ2-7; v_call: TRBV4-1; d_call: -; clone_size: -; cdr3_aa: CASSMRHSASEQYF; cdr3_nt: TGCGCCAGCAGCATGAGGCATTCCGCCTCCGAGCAGTACTTC
j_call: TRBJ1-2; v_call: TRBV2; d_call: -; clone_size: many; cdr3_aa: CASNRDYGYTF; cdr3_nt: TGTGCCAGCAACAGGGACTATGGCTACACCTTC
j_call: TRBJ2-6; v_call: TRBV2; d_call: -; clone_size: few; cdr3_aa: CASSAQGSSGANVLTF; cdr3_nt: TGTGCCAGCAGTGCCCAGGGGAGCTCTGGGGCCAACGTCCTGACTTTC
j_call: TRBJ1-1; v_call: TRBV5-1; d_call: TRBD1; clone_size: few; cdr3_aa: CASSLVAGQGNTEAFF; cdr3_nt: TGCGCCAGCAGCTTGGTAGCGGGACAGGGTAATACTGAAGCTTTCTTT
j_call: TRBJ2-3; v_call: TRBV5-1; d_call: TRBD2; clone_size: many; cdr3_aa: CASSLIAGGLNTQYF; cdr3_nt: TGCGCCAGCAGCTTGATAGCGGGGGGGCTTAATACGCAGTATTTT
j_call: TRBJ2-7; v_call: TRBV4-1; d_call: -; clone_size: few; cdr3_aa: CASSQVPRTYEQYF; cdr3_nt: TGCGCCAGCAGCCAAGTCCCTCGTACCTACGAGCAGTACTTC
j_call: TRBJ1-2; v_call: TRBV4-3; d_call: -; clone_size: many; cdr3_aa: CASSLSGNGYTF; cdr3_nt: TGCGCCAGCAGCCTTTCAGGGAATGGCTACACCTTC
j_call: TRBJ2-5; v_call: TRBV5-1; d_call: -; clone_size: -; cdr3_aa: CASSLEGRQETQYF; cdr3_nt: TGCGCCAGCAGCTTGGAGGGACGGCAAGAGACCCAGTACTTC
j_call: TRBJ1-4; v_call: TRBV7-2; d_call: -; clone_size: few; cdr3_aa: CASSSYRAEKLFF; cdr3_nt: TGTGCCAGCAGCTCTTACAGGGCTGAAAAACTGTTTTTT
j_call: TRBJ2-1; v_call: TRBV4-3; d_call: TRBD2; clone_size: few; cdr3_aa: CASSQEPLAGDNEQFF; cdr3_nt: TGCGCCAGCAGCCAAGAACCTCTAGCGGGGGACAATGAGCAGTTCTTC
j_call: TRBJ2-3; v_call: TRBV12-3/TRBV12-4; d_call: TRBD2; clone_size: -; cdr3_aa: CASRLAGGRTDTQYF; cdr3_nt: TGTGCCAGCAGATTAGCGGGGGGGCGGACAGATACGCAGTATTTT
j_call: TRBJ1-1; v_call: TRBV24-1; d_call: -; clone_size: -; cdr3_aa: CATSDLMGEAFF; cdr3_nt: TGTGCCACCAGTGATTTGATGGGTGAAGCTTTCTTT
j_call: TRBJ1-1; v_call: TRBV4-3; d_call: -; clone_size: -; cdr3_aa: CASSQDARTNTEAFF; cdr3_nt: TGCGCCAGCAGCCAAGATGCCCGCACCAACACTGAAGCTTTCTTT
j_call: TRBJ1-5; v_call: TRBV6-5; d_call: TRBD1; clone_size: -; cdr3_aa: CASSSLYRGSTQPQHF; cdr3_nt: TGTGCCAGCAGTTCTTTATACAGGGGCTCGACGCAGCCCCAGCATTTT